This TCR beta chain was captured by sequencing in a study of vaccination effects on CD4 cells after COVID-19. Trimming removed 5 bases from V and 7 bases from J; junction bases left unmatched: 12. The germline V gene has CDR1 LNHDA and CDR2 SQIVND (reference sequence). This CDR3 contains 17 residues. Libraries were prepared by immunoSEQ multiplex PCR; TCRdb keeps only in-frame clonotypes and omits some of them. Of 14,000 or so clones listed, around three quarters were seen once; the top ten hold around 26%. On this clone: Its antigen is unidentified.

Pools of viral peptides were used by the ViraFEST assay to expand antigen-specific CD4+ T cells ahead of sequencing. Isolation of CD4+ T cells took place after ten to eleven days of culture. Sometime from March through December 2020, the person acquired a SARS-CoV-2 infection that PCR confirmed. Of the BNT162b2 and mRNA-1273 vaccines, participants received two doses of one or the other. Sequences were derived from CD4+ T cells from PBMCs cultured with HCoV-NL63 spike peptides, sampled after COVID-19 vaccination. The chain combines TRBV19 with TRBJ1-6; 9 bases fit TRBD1. The clonotype originates from a human donor who had a prior SARS-CoV-2 infection. CDR3 DNA sequence: TGTGCCAGTAGTGCCCAGAGGATGGGACAGGGAAATTCACCCCTCCACTTT. The encoded protein is CASSAQRMGQGNSPLHF.